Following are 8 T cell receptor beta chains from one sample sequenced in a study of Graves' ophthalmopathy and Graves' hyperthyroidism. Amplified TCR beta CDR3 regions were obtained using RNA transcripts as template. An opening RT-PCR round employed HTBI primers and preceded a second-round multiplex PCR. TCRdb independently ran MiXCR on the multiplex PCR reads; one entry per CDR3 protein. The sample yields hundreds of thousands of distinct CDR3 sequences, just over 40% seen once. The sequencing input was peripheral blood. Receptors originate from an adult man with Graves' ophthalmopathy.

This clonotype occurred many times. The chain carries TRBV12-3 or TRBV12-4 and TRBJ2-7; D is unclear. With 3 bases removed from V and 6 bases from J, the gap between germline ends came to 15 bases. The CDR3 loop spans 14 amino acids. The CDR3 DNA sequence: TGTGCCAGCAGTTTTGAACCTCCCCTTCTCGAGCAGTACTTC. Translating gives CASSFEPPLLEQYF.

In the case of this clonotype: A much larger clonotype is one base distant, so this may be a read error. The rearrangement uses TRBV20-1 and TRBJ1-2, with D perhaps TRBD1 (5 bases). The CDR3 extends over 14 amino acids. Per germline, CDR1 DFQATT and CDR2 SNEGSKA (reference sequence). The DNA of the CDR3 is TGCAGTGCTGGAGAGGGACTTTATAACTATGGCTACACCTTC. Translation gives CSAGEGLYNYGYTF.

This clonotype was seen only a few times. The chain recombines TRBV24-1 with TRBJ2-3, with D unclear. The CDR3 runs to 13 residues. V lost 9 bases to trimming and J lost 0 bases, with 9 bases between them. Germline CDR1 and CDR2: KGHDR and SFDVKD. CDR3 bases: TGTGCCACCCACACGGGCAGCACAGATACGCAGTATTTT. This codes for CATHTGSTDTQYF.

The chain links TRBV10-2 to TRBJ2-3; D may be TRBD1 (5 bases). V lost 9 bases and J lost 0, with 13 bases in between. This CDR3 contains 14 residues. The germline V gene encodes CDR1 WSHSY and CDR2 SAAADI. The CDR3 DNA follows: TGCGCCAGTAGACAGTCTACTAGCACAGATACGCAGTATTTT. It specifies CASRQSTSTDTQYF.

The CDR3 sequence is CASSLAGLGNSPLHF. The CDR3 coding sequence is TGTGCCAGCAGCTTAGCGGGGCTTGGGAATTCACCCCTCCACTTT. The V call is TRBV7-8, the J call TRBJ1-6, with D tentatively TRBD1 (5 bases). The germline V gene encodes CDR1 SGHVS and CDR2 FQNEAQ. V was clipped by 0 bases and J by 7 bases, with 10 bases between them. The CDR3 spans 15 residues. The variable domain in full, with the rest retrieved from reference TRBV7-8 and TRBJ1-6, is GAGVSQSPRYKVAKRGQDVALRCDPISGHVSLFWYQQALGQGPEFLTYFQNEAQLDKSGLPSDRFFAERPEGSVSTLKIQRTQQEDSAVYLCASSLAGLGNSPLHFGNGTRLTVT.

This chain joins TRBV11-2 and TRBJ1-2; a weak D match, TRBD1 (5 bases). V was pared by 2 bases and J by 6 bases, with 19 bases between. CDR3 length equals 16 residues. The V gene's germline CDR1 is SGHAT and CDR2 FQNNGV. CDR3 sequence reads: CASSLYRPGPEDGYTF. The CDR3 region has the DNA TGTGCCAGCAGCTTATACAGGCCGGGACCTGAGGATGGCTACACCTTC. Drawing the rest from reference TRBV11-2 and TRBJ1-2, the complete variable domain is EAGVAQSPRYKIIEKRQSVAFWCNPISGHATLYWYQQILGQGPKLLIQFQNNGVVDDSQLPKDRFSAERLKGVDSTLKIQPAKLEDSAVYLCASSLYRPGPEDGYTFGSGTRLTVV.

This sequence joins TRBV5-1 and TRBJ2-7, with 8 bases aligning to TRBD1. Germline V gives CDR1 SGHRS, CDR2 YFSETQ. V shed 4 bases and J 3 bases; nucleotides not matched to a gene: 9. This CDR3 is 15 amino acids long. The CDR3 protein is CASSLTGAHNYEQYF. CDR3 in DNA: TGCGCCAGCAGCCTGACAGGGGCTCATAACTACGAGCAGTACTTC.

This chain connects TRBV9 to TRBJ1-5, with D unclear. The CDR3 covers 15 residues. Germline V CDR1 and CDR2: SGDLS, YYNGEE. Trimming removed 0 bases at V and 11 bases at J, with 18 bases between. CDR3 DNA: TGTGCCAGCAGCGTAGGAGAGGGTGGATGGGAGACCCAGCATTTT. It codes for CASSVGEGGWETQHF.